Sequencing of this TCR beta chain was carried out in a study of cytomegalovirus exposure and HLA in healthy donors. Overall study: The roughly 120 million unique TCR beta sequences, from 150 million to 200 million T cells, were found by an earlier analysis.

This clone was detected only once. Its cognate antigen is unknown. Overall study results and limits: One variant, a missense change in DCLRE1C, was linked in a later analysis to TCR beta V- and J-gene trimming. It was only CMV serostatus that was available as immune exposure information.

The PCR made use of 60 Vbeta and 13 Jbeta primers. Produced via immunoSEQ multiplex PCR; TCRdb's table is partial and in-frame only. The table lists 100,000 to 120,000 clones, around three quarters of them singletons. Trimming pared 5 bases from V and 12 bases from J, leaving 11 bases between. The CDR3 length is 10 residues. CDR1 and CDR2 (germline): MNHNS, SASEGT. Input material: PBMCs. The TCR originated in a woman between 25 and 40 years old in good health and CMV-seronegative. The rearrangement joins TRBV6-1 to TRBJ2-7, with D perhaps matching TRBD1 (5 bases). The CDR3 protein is CASSQTVLYF. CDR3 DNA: TGTGCCAGCAGTCAGACAGTTCTGTACTTC.